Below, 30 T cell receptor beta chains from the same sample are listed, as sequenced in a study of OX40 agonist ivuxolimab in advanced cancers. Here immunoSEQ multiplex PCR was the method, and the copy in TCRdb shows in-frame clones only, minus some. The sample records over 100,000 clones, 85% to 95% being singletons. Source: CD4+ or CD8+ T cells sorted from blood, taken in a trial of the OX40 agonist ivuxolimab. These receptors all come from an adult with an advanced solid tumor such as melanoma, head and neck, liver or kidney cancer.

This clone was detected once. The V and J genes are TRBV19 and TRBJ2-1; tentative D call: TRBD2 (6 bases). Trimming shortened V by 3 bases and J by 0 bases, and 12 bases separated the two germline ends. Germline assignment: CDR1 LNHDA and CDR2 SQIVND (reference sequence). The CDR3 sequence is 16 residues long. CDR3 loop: CASSIGLLRSYNEQFF. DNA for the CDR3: TGTGCCAGTAGTATTGGACTACTCCGCTCCTACAATGAGCAGTTCTTC.

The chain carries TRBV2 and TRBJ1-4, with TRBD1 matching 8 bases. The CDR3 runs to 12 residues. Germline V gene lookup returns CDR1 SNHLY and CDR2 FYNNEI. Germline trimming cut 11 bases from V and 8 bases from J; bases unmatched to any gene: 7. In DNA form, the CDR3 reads TGTGCCGCTCAGGGGGCAGGGGAAAAACTGTTTTTT. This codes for CAAQGAGEKLFF.

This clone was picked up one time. The CDR3 is CASSLPGQGTEAFF. CDR3 bases: TGTGCCAGCAGCTTGCCGGGACAGGGCACTGAAGCTTTCTTT. This chain links TRBV7-9 with TRBJ1-1, with 9 bases identical to TRBD1. This CDR3 is 14 amino acids long. The V segment lost 3 bases and the J segment 4 bases; nucleotides outside the gene matches: 3. From germline, CDR1 is SEHNR and CDR2 FQNEAQ (reference sequence).

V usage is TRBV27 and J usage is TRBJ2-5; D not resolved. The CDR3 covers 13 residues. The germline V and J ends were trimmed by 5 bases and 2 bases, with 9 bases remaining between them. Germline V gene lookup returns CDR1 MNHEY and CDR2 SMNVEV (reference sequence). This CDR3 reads CASSPDLQETQYF. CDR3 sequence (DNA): TGTGCCAGCAGTCCGGATCTACAAGAGACCCAGTACTTC.

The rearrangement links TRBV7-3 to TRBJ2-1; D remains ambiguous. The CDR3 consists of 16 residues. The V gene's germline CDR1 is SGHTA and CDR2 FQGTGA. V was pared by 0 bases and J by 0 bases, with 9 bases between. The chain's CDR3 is CASSLTGQSSYNEQFF. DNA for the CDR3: TGTGCCAGCAGCTTAACGGGCCAGAGCTCCTACAATGAGCAGTTCTTC.

This CDR3 is CASSVGGSSYNEQFF. The CDR3 DNA reads as TGCGCCAGCAGCGTGGGGGGTAGCTCCTACAATGAGCAGTTCTTC. The V gene is TRBV5-1, the J gene TRBJ2-1; tentative D call: TRBD2 (6 bases). Germline V gene lookup returns CDR1 SGHRS and CDR2 YFSETQ. The CDR3 has 15 amino acids. Trimming shortened V by 4 bases and J by 0 bases, and 11 bases separated the two germline ends.

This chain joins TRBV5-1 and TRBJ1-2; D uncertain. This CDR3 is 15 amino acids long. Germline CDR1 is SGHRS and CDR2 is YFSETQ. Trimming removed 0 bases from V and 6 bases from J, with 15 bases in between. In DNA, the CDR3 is TGCGCCAGCAGCTTGGCTGGCAGTTTGACTGATGGCTACACCTTC. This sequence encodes CASSLAGSLTDGYTF.

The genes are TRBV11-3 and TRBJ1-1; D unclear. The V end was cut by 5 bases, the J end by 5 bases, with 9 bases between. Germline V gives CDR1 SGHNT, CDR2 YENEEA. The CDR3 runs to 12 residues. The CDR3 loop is CASSLKATEAFF. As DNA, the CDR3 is TGTGCCAGCAGCCTAAAAGCAACTGAAGCTTTCTTT.

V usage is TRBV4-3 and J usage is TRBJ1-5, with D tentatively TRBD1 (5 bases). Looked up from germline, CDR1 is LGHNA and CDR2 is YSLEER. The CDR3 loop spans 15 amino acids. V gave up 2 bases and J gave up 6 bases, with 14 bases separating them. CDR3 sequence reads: CASSQTLGGGQPQHF. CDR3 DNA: TGCGCCAGCAGCCAAACTTTGGGGGGGGGTCAGCCCCAGCATTTT.

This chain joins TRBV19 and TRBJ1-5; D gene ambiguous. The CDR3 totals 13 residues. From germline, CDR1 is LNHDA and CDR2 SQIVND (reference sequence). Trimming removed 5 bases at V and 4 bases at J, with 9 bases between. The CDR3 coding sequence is TGTGCCAGTAGTGGACCGGGGAATCAGCCCCAGCATTTT. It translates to CASSGPGNQPQHF. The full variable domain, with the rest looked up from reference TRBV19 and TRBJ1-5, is DGGITQSPKYLFRKEGQNVTLSCEQNLNHDAMYWYRQDPGQGLRLIYYSQIVNDFQKGDIAEGYSVSREKKESFPLTVTSAQKNPTAFYLCASSGPGNQPQHFGDGTRLSIL.

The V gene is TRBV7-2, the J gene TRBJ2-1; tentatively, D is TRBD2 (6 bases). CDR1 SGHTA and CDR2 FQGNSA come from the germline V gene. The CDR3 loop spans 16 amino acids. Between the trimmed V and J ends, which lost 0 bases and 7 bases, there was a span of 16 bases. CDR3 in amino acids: CASSLAHGGRLNEQFF. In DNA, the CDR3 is TGTGCCAGCAGCTTAGCGCACGGGGGTCGACTTAATGAGCAGTTCTTC.

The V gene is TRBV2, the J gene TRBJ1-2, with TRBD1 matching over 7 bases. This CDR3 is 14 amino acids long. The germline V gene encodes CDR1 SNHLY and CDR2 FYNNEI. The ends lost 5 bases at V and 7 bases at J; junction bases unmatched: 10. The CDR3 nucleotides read TGTGCCAGCAGTCTAGGACAGGTTAAGGGTGGCTACACCTTC. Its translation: CASSLGQVKGGYTF.

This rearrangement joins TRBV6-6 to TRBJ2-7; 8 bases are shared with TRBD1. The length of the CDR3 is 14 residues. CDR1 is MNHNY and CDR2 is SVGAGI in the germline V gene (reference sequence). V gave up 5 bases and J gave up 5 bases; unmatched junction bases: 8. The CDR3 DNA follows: TGTGCCAGCAGTCACACGACAGGGGTCAACGAGCAGTACTTC. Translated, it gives CASSHTTGVNEQYF.

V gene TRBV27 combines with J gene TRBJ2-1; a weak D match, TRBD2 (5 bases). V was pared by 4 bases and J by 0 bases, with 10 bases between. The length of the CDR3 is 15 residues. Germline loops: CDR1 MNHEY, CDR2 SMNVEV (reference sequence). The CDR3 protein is CASSSADSSYNEQFF. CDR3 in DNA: TGTGCCAGCAGTTCAGCGGATAGCTCCTACAATGAGCAGTTCTTC.

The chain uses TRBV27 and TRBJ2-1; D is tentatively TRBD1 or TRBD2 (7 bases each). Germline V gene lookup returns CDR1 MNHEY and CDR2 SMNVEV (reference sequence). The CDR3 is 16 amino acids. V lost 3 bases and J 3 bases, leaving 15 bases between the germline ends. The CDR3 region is CASSLGRGPGYNEQFF. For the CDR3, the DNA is TGTGCCAGCAGTTTGGGGAGGGGGCCCGGCTACAATGAGCAGTTCTTC.

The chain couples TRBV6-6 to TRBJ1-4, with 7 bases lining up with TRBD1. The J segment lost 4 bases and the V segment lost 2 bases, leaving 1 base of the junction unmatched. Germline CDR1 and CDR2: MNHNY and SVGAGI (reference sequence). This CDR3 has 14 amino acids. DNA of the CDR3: TGTGCCAGCAGTTACAGGGGGCTTAATGAAAAACTGTTTTTT. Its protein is CASSYRGLNEKLFF.

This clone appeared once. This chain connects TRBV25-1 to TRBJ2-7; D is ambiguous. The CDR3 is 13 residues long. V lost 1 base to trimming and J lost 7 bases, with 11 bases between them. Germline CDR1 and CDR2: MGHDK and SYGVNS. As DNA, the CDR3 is TGTGCCAGCAGTGAATTTGGGCTGGGGGAGCAGTACTTC. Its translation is CASSEFGLGEQYF.

CDR3 sequence reads: CASSYSGLANTGELFF. The CDR3 DNA sequence: TGTGCCAGCAGTTATTCCGGACTAGCGAACACCGGGGAGCTGTTTTTT. The chain joins TRBV7-9 to TRBJ2-2; 7 bases fit TRBD2. V was clipped by 6 bases and J by 0 bases; unmatched bases: 7. CDR1 and CDR2 from the germline V gene are SEHNR and FQNEAQ (reference sequence). The CDR3 consists of 16 residues.

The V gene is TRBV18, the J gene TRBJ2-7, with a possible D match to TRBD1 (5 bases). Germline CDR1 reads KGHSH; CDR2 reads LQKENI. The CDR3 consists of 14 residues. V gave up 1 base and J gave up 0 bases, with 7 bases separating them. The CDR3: CASSPLQGSYEQYF. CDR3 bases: TGTGCCAGCTCACCACTCCAGGGCTCCTACGAGCAGTACTTC.

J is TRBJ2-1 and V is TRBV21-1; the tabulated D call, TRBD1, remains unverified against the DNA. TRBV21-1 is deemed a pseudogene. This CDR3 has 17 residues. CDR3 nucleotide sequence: TGTGCCAGCAGCCCCCGGACAGGGAAGGCCCAAAACAATGAGCAGTTCTTC. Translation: CASSPRTGKAQNNEQFF.

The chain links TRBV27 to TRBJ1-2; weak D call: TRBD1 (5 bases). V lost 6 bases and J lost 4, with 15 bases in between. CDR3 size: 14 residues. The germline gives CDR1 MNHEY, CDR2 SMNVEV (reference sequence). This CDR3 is CASRDTGPRYGYTF. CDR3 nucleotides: TGTGCCAGCAGAGATACGGGGCCGCGCTATGGCTACACCTTC.

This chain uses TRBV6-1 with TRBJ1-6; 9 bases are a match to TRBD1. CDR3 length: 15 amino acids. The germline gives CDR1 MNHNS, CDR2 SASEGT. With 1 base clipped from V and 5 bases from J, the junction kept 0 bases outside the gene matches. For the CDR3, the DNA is TGTGCCAGCAGTGAAGGACAGGGGGATAATTCACCCCTCCACTTT. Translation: CASSEGQGDNSPLHF.

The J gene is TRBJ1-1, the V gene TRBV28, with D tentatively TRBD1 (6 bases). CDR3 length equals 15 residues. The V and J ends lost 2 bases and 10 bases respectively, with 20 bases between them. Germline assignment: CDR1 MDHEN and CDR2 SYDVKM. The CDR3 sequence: CASSLKGGARVPAFF. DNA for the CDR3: TGTGCCAGCAGTTTAAAGGGGGGGGCAAGGGTTCCAGCTTTCTTT.

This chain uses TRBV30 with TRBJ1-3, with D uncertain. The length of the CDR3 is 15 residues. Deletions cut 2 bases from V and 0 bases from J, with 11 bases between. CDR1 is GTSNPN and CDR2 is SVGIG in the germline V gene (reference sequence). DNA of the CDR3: TGTGCCTGGAGTTTTACAGCTTACTCTGGAAACACCATATATTTT. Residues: CAWSFTAYSGNTIYF.

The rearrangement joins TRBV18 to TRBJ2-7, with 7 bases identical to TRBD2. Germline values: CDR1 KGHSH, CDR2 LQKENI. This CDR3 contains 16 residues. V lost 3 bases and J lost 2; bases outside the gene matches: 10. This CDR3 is CASSPSLSGGAYEQYF. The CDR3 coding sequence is TGTGCCAGCTCACCTTCATTATCGGGGGGTGCCTACGAGCAGTACTTC.

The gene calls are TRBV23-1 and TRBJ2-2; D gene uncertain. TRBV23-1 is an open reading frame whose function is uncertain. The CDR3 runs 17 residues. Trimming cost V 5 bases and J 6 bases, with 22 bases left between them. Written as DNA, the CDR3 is TGCGCCAGCAGTAAAGGATTAGGGTTGATGTTCTCCGGGGAGCTGTTTTTT. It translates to CASSKGLGLMFSGELFF.

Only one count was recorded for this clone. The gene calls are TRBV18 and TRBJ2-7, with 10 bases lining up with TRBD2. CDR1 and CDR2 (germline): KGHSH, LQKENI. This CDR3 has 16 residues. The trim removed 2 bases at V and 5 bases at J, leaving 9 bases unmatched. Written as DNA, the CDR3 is TGTGCCAGCTCACCAGAAGCTAGCGGGGGAAGTGACGAGCAGTACTTC. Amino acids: CASSPEASGGSDEQYF.

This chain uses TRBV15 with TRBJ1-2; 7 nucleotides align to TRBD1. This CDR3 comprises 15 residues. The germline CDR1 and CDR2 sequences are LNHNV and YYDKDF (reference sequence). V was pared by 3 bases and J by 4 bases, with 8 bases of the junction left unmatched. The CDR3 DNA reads TGTGCCACCAGCAGTTACGATGACAGGGCCTATGGCTACACCTTC. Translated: CATSSYDDRAYGYTF.

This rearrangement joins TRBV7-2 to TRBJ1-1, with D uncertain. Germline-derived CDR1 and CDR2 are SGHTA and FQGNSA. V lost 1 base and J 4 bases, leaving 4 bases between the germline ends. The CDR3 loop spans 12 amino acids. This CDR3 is CASSLERTEAFF. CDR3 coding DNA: TGTGCCAGCAGCTTAGAACGCACTGAAGCTTTCTTT.

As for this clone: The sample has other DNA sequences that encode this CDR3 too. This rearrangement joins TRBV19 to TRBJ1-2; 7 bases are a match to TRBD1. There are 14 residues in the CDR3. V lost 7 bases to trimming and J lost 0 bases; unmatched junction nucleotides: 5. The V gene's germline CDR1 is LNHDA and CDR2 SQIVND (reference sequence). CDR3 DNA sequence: TGTGCCAGTATTTCGGGGACAGCTAACTATGGCTACACCTTC. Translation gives CASISGTANYGYTF. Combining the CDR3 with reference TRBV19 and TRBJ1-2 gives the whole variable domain DGGITQSPKYLFRKEGQNVTLSCEQNLNHDAMYWYRQDPGQGLRLIYYSQIVNDFQKGDIAEGYSVSREKKESFPLTVTSAQKNPTAFYLCASISGTANYGYTFGSGTRLTVV.